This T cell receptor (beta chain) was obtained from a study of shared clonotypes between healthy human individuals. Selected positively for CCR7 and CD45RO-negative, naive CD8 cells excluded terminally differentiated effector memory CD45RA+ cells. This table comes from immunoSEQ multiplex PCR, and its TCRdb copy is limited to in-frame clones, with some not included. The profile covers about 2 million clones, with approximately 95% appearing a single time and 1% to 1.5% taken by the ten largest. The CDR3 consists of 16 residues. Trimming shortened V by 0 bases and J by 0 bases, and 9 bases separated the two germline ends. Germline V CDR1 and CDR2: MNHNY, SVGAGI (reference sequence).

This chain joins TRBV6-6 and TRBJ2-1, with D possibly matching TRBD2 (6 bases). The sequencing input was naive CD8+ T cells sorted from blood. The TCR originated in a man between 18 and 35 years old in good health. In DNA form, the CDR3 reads TGTGCCAGCAGTTACTCGACCGGGAGCTCCTACAATGAGCAGTTCTTC. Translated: CASSYSTGSSYNEQFF.